This T cell receptor beta chain derives from a study of TIL therapy for anti-PD-1-resistant metastatic lung cancer. Study-level background: Progressing patients received lymphodepletion, expanded TIL infusion and IL-2. Most patients had lung adenocarcinoma; a handful of tumors were EGFR-mutant, two ALK-rearranged; half smoked currently or formerly.

Per germline, CDR1 GTSNPN and CDR2 SVGIG (reference sequence). The CDR3 loop spans 12 amino acids. V was trimmed by 0 bases and J by 10 bases, leaving 12 bases between them. The immunoSEQ assay was v3. Each library reached 1.5 million to 2.5 million read pairs, or 5-6 million at deep level. Here immunoSEQ multiplex PCR was the method, and the copy in TCRdb shows in-frame clones only, minus some. The sample holds more than 12,000 clones; roughly 83% are singletons and the top ten take about 0.85%. Time point described: pre-treatment sample, taken before nivolumab and TIL therapy. Enrollment ran from October 2017 to early 2020. Only one count was recorded for this clone.

The sequencing used blood, collected at baseline. The genes are TRBV30 and TRBJ1-1; D not resolved. The receptor's source is a person between 25 and 80 years old with non-small cell lung cancer. CDR3 DNA sequence: TGTGCCTGGAGTGTTTCGACTAGGAGAGCTTTCTTT. Protein sequence: CAWSVSTRRAFF.